The clone carrying this TCR beta chain was picked up one time. This CDR3 has 14 residues. Germline CDR1 and CDR2: MDHEN and SYDVKM. V was shortened by 3 bases and J by 0 bases, with 8 bases between the two germline ends. The sample comes from a study of blood T cell repertoires in COVID-19. The repertoire was sequenced with immunoSEQ multiplex PCR; TCRdb's copy has only in-frame clones and lacks some. The sample holds some 150,000 clones, 80% to 90% seen once. The sequencing sample was made of peripheral blood. This chain joins TRBV28 and TRBJ1-2, with a possible D match to TRBD1 (5 bases). This receptor was obtained from a woman aged 60-75 years with active COVID-19. CDR3: CASSLVTANYGYTF. The CDR3 DNA reads as TGTGCCAGCAGTTTGGTGACAGCTAACTATGGCTACACCTTC.